This TCR beta chain originates from a study of blood T cell repertoires in COVID-19. Study-level background: Samples of COVID-19 (acute and convalescent) were obtained from the United States, Italy and Spain.

Clones were read by immunoSEQ multiplex PCR, and TCRdb kept only the in-frame ones, dropping some. The sample lists about 300,000 clones, around nine tenths occurring once. CDR1 LNHDA and CDR2 SQIVND come from the germline V gene (reference sequence). The CDR3 contains 16 residues. V lost 1 base, J lost 0 bases, and 10 bases lay in between. This clone appeared a single time. This same CDR3 is encoded by further DNA sequences in the sample. Clinical histories supplied by participants themselves formed the basis of cohort assignment. Two negative PCRs, clearance, or symptom resolution had been documented for recovered Cohort 3 donors.

J is TRBJ1-5 and V is TRBV19; the D gene is possibly TRBD1 (6 bases). The sequence was obtained from a woman aged 25 to 45 who had recovered from COVID-19. The sequenced sample was PBMCs or T cells enriched from blood (not recorded which). The CDR3 DNA reads TGTGCCAGTAGTATAGGCGGGGGGCTTAGCAATCAGCCCCAGCATTTT. It is translated as CASSIGGGLSNQPQHF.